The T cell receptor (beta chain) under discussion was sequenced for a study of blood T cell repertoires in COVID-19. V was clipped by 6 bases and J by 5 bases; unmatched bases: 9. Germline lookup yields CDR1 LNHDA and CDR2 SQIVND (reference sequence). This CDR3 is 14 amino acids long. Some clones are missing from TCRdb's copy, which holds only in-frame ones; the method was immunoSEQ multiplex PCR. The sample has over 350,000 clones, about 87% seen once. Material: PBMCs or T cells enriched from blood (not recorded which). This sequence was found in a woman aged 45-65 years who had recovered from COVID-19. The chain links TRBV19 to TRBJ1-2; 7 bases line up with TRBD1. The CDR3 is CASRQQGLYYGYTF. As DNA, the CDR3 is TGTGCCAGTAGACAACAGGGGTTATATTATGGCTACACCTTC.